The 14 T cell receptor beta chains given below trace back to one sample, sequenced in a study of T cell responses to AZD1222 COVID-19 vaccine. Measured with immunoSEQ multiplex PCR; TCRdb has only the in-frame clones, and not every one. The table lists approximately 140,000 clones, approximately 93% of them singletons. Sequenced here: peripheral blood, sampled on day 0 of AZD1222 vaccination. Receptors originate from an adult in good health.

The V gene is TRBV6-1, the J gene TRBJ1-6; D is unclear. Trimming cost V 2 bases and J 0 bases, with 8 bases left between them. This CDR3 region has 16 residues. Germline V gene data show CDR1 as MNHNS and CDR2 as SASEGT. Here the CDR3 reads CASSESWSSYNSPLHF. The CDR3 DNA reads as TGTGCCAGCAGTGAATCCTGGAGCTCCTATAATTCACCCCTCCACTTT.

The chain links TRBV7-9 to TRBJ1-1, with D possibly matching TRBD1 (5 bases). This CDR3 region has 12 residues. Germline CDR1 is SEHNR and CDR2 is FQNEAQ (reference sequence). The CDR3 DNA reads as TGTGAGGTCGGCCCGAGGGGCACTGAAGCTTTCTTT. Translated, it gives CEVGPRGTEAFF.

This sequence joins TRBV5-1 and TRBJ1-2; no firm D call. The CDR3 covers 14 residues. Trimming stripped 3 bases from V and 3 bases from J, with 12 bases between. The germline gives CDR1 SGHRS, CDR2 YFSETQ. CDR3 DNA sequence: TGCGCCAGCAGCTGGAACCCTGTAGACTATGGCTACACCTTC. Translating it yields CASSWNPVDYGYTF.

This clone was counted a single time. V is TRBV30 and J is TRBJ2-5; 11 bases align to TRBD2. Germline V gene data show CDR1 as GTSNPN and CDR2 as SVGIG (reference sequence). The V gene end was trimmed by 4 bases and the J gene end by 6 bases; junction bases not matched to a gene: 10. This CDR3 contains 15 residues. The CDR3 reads CAWKGGTSGIKTQYF. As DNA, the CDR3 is TGTGCCTGGAAGGGGGGGACTAGCGGAATAAAGACCCAGTACTTC.

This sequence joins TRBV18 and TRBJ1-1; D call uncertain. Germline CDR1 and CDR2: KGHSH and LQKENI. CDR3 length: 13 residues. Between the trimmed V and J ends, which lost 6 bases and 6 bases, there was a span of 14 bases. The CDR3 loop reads CASSHPGSAEAFF. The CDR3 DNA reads TGTGCCAGCTCCCACCCAGGAAGCGCTGAAGCTTTCTTT.

Here the CDR3 reads CASSFWTGGSNTGELFF. CDR3 nucleotide sequence: TGTGCCAGCAGCTTCTGGACAGGCGGGTCGAACACCGGGGAGCTGTTTTTT. The chain has TRBV5-6 and TRBJ2-2; TRBD1 aligns across 7 bases. CDR3 length: 17 residues. Trimming at V came to 2 bases and at J to 0 bases, leaving 7 bases not matched to a gene. CDR1 is SGHDT and CDR2 is YYEEEE in the germline V gene.

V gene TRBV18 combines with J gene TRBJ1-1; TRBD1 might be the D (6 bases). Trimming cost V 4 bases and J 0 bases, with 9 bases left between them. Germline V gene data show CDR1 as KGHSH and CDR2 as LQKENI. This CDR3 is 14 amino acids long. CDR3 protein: CASSLAGVNTEAFF. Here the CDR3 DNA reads TGTGCCAGCTCACTAGCAGGGGTGAACACTGAAGCTTTCTTT. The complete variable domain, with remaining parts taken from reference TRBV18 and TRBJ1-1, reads NAGVMQNPRHLVRRRGQEARLRCSPMKGHSHVYWYRQLPEEGLKFMVYLQKENIIDESGMPKERFSAEFPKEGPSILRIQQVVRGDSAAYFCASSLAGVNTEAFFGQGTRLTVV.

The CDR3 loop is CASSTNQPPGGYTF. The CDR3 DNA sequence: TGCGCCAGCAGCACTAACCAACCTCCCGGTGGCTACACCTTC. This chain links TRBV10-2 with TRBJ1-2; D gene unclear. CDR1 is WSHSY, CDR2 SAAADI, per germline. With 6 bases removed from V and 7 bases from J, the gap between germline ends came to 18 bases. This CDR3 spans 14 amino acids.

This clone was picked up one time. CDR3 sequence reads: CASSFTYGGYTF. The CDR3 DNA is TGTGCCAGCAGCTTCACTTATGGTGGCTACACCTTC. The J gene is TRBJ1-2, the V gene TRBV7-2; D uncertain. V dropped 3 bases and J dropped 7 bases, with 9 bases sitting between them. Germline CDR1 and CDR2: SGHTA and FQGNSA. There are 12 residues in the CDR3.

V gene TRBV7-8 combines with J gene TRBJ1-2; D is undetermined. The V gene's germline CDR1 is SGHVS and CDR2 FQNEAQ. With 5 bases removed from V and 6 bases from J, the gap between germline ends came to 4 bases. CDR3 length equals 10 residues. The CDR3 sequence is CASSRNGYTF. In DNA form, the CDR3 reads TGTGCCAGCAGCCGGAATGGCTACACCTTC.

This CDR3 reads CASSVGGLGGNTIYF. In DNA form, the CDR3 reads TGTGCCAGCAGCGTAGGAGGGTTGGGCGGAAACACCATATATTTT. The chain uses TRBV9 and TRBJ1-3; D ambiguous. Trimming shortened V by 0 bases and J by 4 bases, and 11 bases separated the two germline ends. Germline V CDR1 and CDR2: SGDLS, YYNGEE. This CDR3 is built from 15 residues.

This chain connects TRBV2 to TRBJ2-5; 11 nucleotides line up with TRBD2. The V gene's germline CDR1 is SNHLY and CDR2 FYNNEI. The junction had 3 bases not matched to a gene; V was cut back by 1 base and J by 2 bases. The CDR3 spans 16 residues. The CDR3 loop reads CASSEGASGGQETQYF. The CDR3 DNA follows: TGTGCCAGCAGTGAAGGTGCTAGCGGGGGGCAAGAGACCCAGTACTTC.

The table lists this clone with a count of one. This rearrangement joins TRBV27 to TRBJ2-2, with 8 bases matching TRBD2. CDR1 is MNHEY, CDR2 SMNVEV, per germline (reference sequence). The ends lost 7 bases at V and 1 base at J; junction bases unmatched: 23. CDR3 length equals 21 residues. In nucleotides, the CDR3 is TGTGCCAGCATCCCTGTTGTGGGGCTAGCGGGCCCCAAAGGGAACACCGGGGAGCTGTTTTTT. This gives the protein CASIPVVGLAGPKGNTGELFF.

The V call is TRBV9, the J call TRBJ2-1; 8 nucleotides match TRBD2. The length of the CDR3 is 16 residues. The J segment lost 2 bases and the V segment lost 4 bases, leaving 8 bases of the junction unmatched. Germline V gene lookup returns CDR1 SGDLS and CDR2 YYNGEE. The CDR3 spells CASSPPAGVAYNEQFF. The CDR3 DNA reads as TGTGCCAGCAGCCCGCCAGCGGGAGTAGCCTACAATGAGCAGTTCTTC.